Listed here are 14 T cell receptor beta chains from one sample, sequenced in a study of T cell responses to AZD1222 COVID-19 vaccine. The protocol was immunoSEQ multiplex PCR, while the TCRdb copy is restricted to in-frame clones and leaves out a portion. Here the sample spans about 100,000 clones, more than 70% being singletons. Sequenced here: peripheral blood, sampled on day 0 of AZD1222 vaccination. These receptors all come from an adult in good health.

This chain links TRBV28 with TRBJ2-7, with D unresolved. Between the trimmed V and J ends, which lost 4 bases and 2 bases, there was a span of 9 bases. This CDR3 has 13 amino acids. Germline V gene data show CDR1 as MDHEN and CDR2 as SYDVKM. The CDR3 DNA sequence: TGTGCCAGCAGTTCCGGCAGTCCCTACGAGCAGTACTTC. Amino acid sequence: CASSSGSPYEQYF.

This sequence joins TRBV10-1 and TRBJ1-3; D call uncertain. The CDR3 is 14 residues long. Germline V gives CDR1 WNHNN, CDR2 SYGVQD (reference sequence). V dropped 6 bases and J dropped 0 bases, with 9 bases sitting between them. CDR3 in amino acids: CASSGDISGNTIYF. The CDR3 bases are TGCGCCAGCAGCGGGGATATCTCTGGAAACACCATATATTTT.

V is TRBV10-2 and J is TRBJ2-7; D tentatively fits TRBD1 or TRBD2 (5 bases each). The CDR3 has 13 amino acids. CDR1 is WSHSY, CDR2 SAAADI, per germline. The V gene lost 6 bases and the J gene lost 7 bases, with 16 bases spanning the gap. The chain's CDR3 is CASSQGILEEQYF. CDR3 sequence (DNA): TGCGCCAGCAGCCAGGGTATACTAGAGGAGCAGTACTTC.

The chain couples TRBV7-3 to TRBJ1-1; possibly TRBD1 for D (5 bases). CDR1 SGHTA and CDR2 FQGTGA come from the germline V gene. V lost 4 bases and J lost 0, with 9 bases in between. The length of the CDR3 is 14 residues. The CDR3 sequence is CASSSTGVNTEAFF. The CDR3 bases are TGTGCCAGCAGCTCAACAGGTGTGAACACTGAAGCTTTCTTT.

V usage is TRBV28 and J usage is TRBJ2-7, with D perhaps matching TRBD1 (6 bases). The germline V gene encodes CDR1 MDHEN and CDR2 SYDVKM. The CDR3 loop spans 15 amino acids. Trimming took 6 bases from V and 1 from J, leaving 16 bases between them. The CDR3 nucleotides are TGTGCCAGCAGCTCCGGGGACAAATTATCCTACGAGCAGTACTTC. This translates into CASSSGDKLSYEQYF.

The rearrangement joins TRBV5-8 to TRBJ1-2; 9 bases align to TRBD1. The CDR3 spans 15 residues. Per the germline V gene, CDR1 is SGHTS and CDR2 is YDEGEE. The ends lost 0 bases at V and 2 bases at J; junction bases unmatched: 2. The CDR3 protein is CASSLGDRANYGYTF. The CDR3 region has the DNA TGTGCCAGCAGCTTGGGGGACAGGGCGAACTATGGCTACACCTTC.

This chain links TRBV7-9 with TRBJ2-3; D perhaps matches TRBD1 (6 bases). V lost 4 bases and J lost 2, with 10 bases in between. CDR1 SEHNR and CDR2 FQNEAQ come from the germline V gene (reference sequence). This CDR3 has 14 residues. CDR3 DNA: TGTGCCAGCAGCTCTAAGGGGGTCACAGATACGCAGTATTTT. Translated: CASSSKGVTDTQYF.

CDR3 sequence (DNA): TGTGCCAGCAGCTTACGGGACCTCAGGGGAGGGTTTGAGCAGTTCTTC. Its protein is CASSLRDLRGGFEQFF. The genes are TRBV11-2 and TRBJ2-1, with D perhaps matching TRBD2 (7 bases). CDR3 size: 16 residues. CDR1 is SGHAT, CDR2 FQNNGV, per germline. V was shortened by 2 bases and J by 9 bases, with 20 bases between the two germline ends.

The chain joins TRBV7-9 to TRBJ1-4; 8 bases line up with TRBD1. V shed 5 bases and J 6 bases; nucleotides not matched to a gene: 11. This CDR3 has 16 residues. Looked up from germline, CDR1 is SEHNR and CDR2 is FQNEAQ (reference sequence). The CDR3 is CASSIQTGTGDEKLFF. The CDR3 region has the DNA TGTGCCAGCAGCATTCAGACCGGGACAGGTGATGAAAAACTGTTTTTT.

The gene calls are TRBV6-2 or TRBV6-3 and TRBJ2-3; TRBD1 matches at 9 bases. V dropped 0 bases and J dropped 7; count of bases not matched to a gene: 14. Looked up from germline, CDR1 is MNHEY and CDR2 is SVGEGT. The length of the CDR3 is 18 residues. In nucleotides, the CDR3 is TGTGCCAGCAGTTACTCGGACAGGGGCCTAATCGACGCCTATACGCAGTATTTT. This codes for CASSYSDRGLIDAYTQYF.

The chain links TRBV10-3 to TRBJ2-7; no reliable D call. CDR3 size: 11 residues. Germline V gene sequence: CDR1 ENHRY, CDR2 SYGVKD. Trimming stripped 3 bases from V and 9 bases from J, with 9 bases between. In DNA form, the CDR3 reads TGTGCCATCAGTGAAGGAGACGGGCAGTACGTC. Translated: CAISEGDGQYV.

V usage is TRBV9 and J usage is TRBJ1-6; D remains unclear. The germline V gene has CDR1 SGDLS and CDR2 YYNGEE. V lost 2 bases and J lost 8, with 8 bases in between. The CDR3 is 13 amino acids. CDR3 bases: TGTGCCAGCAGCGTGGGCCCGGATTCACCCCTCCACTTT. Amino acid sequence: CASSVGPDSPLHF.

CDR3 DNA sequence: TGTGCCAGCAGAAGGGGAGAGGGCATCCCTGACGAGCAGTACTTC. Translating gives CASRRGEGIPDEQYF. V gene TRBV13 combines with J gene TRBJ2-7; D may be TRBD1 or TRBD2 (5 bases each). V was pared by 6 bases and J by 5 bases, with 20 bases between. The germline V gene has CDR1 PRHDT and CDR2 FYEKMQ (reference sequence). The length of the CDR3 is 15 residues. Based on the CDR3 plus reference TRBV13 and TRBJ2-7, the full variable domain is AAGVIQSPRHLIKEKRETATLKCYPIPRHDTVYWYQQGPGQDPQFLISFYEKMQSDKGSIPDRFSAQQFSDYHSELNMSSLELGDSALYFCASRRGEGIPDEQYFGPGTRLTVT.

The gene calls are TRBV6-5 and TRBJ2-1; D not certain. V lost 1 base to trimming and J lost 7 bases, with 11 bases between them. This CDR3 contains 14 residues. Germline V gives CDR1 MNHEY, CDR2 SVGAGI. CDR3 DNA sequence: TGTGCCAGCAGTTACTTAGGCTCTCAAAATGAGCAGTTCTTC. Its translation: CASSYLGSQNEQFF.